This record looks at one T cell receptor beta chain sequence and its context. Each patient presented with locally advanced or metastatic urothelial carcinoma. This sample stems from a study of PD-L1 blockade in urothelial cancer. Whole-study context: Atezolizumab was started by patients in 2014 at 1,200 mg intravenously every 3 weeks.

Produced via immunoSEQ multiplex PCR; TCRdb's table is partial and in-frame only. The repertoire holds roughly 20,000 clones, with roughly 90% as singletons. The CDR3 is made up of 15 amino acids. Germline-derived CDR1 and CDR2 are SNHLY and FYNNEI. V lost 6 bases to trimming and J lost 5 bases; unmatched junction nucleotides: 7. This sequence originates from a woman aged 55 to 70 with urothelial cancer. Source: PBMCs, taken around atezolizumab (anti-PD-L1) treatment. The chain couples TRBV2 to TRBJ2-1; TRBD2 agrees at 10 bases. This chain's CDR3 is CASSTGTSADNEQFF. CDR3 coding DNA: TGTGCCAGCAGCACGGGGACTAGCGCGGACAATGAGCAGTTCTTC. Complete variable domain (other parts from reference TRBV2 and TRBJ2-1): EPEVTQTPSHQVTQMGQEVILRCVPISNHLYFYWYRQILGQKVEFLVSFYNNEISEKSEIFDDQFSVERPDGSNFTLKIRSTKLEDSAMYFCASSTGTSADNEQFFGPGTRLTVL.